This is a list of T cell receptor beta chains from one sample in a study of tumor and adjacent non-tumor tissue in lung cancer. TCRdb reprocessed the multiplex PCR reads via MiXCR and lists one record per CDR3 protein. Of 75,000 to 95,000 distinct CDR3 sequences in the sample, 55% to 75% were seen once. Sequencing was performed on lung tumor tissue. Source of these receptors: a woman aged 40 to 50 with non-small cell lung cancer. The CDR3 runs from the conserved cysteine through the conserved F or W. D genes are given only for firm matches. Clone size is shown for a subset of rows, as once, few, many or a class of expanded clone.

v_call	j_call	d_call	clone_size	cdr3_nt	cdr3_aa
TRBV4-1	TRBJ2-3	NA	many	TGCGCCAGCAGCAGCACAACAGATACGCAGTATTTT	CASSSTTDTQYF
TRBV10-2	TRBJ2-7	TRBD2	NA	TGCGCCAGCAAATTGAGGCCTAGCGGAGGCGAGCAGTACTTC	CASKLRPSGGEQYF
TRBV5-6	TRBJ2-3	NA	NA	TGTGCCAGCAGTTTGGAAGCTAGCGTGTGCCGAACAGGAGATACGCAGTATTTT	CASSLEASVCRTGDTQYF
TRBV6-6	TRBJ1-2	TRBD1	NA	TGCGCCAGCAGCCCCAGGGACAGGGTTATCGATGGCTACACCTTC	CASSPRDRVIDGYTF
TRBV6-5	TRBJ1-5	NA	NA	TGTGCCAGCAGTTACAGGGAGGGTCAGTCCCACCATTTT	CASSYREGQSHHF
TRBV29-1	TRBJ2-3	TRBD2	many	TGCAGCGTTCTACCCCCCGGTCTAGCGGGCACAGATACGCAGTATTTT	CSVLPPGLAGTDTQYF
TRBV4-2	TRBJ2-3	NA	NA	TGTGCCAGCAGCCAAGATATGGCGGGGGCCCTCACGGATACGCAGTATTTT	CASSQDMAGALTDTQYF
TRBV3-1	TRBJ2-3	TRBD2	NA	TGTGCCAGCAGCCTAGCGGGGGACACAGATACGCAGTATTTT	CASSLAGDTDTQYF
TRBV12-3/TRBV12-4	TRBJ2-5	NA	NA	TGTGTCAGCAGTTTATGGGGCAGTTCGGCCAAAGAGACCCAATACTTC	CVSSLWGSSAKETQYF
TRBV29-1	TRBJ2-1	TRBD2	NA	TGCAGTGTCGAAGGGACTAACCGGGGCGATGAGCAGTTCTTC	CSVEGTNRGDEQFF
TRBV11-2	TRBJ2-7	TRBD1	medium-sized	TGTGCCAGCAGCCTTAGGGGGTTAACAGGGGGGTCCTACGAGCAGTACTTC	CASSLRGLTGGSYEQYF
TRBV28	TRBJ2-7	NA	NA	TGTGCCAGCAGCACCCTGTTGAGTGAGGAGTACTTC	CASSTLLSEEYF
TRBV6-5	TRBJ2-3	NA	NA	TGTGCCAGCAGTTACTCGGACCCCACAGATATCCAGTATTTT	CASSYSDPTDIQYF
TRBV11-2	TRBJ2-5	NA	NA	TGTGCCAACAGCTCGGACCTAGCGAGTGGGGGGACCCGGTACTTC	CANSSDLASGGTRYF
TRBV5-1	TRBJ2-1	TRBD2	NA	TGTGCCAGCAGCTTGGGGACTAGCGGGCCCCCGTTGGGGTACAATGAGCAGTTCTTC	CASSLGTSGPPLGYNEQFF
TRBV11-2	TRBJ2-1	TRBD2	NA	TGTGCCAGCAGCGAAGGACTAGCGGGAGTCTACCGTGATGAGCAGTTCTTC	CASSEGLAGVYRDEQFF
TRBV6-5	TRBJ2-3	NA	NA	TGTGCCAGCAGTTACTCGTATAACACAGATACGAAGTATTTT	CASSYSYNTDTKYF
TRBV4-1	TRBJ2-5	NA	NA	TGCGCTAGCAGCCAAGTACGTGGGTGGGAGACCCTGTACTTC	CASSQVRGWETLYF
TRBV10-1	TRBJ2-1	NA	NA	TGTGCCAGCTGGGGAATCAATGAGCAGTTCTTC	CASWGINEQFF
TRBV5-1	TRBJ1-2	NA	NA	TGCTCCAGCACCATCGGAACAGACTATGGCTACACCTTC	CSSTIGTDYGYTF
TRBV6-1	TRBJ1-5	NA	NA	TGTGCCAACAACCTCGCGACAGGAGGCAATCAGCCCCAGCATTTT	CANNLATGGNQPQHF
TRBV6-1	TRBJ2-7	NA	NA	TGTGGCAGCAGAACTCCCTCCTCAGGCTACGAGCAGTACTTC	CGSRTPSSGYEQYF
TRBV6-1	TRBJ2-7	TRBD1	NA	TGTACCAGCAGTCAAGAGCAGGGGGCATCCTACGAGCAGTACTTC	CTSSQEQGASYEQYF
TRBV6-5	TRBJ2-2	NA	NA	TGTGCCAGCAAGGGACAGGGGCGCGGGGGGGGGCTGTTATTT	CASKGQGRGGGLLF
TRBV20-1	TRBJ2-3	TRBD2	many	TGCAGTGCTAGAGAAAGGCGGGGGGACACAGATACGCAGTATTTT	CSARERRGDTDTQYF
TRBV25-1	TRBJ1-2	NA	NA	TGTGTCAGCAGCTTCACCCTACCCGGAGATAACTATGGCTACACCTTC	CVSSFTLPGDNYGYTF
TRBV11-2	TRBJ2-2	TRBD1	NA	TGTGCCAGCAGCCCCCGACAGGGTTTCAGAGAGCTGTTTTTT	CASSPRQGFRELFF
TRBV20-1	TRBJ1-1	TRBD1	few	TGCAGTGCGATAACAGGGGACCGGACTGAAGCTTTCTTT	CSAITGDRTEAFF
TRBV7-8	TRBJ2-3	NA	NA	TGTGCCAGCACCCTAGGGGGAGGTACAGATACGCAATATTTT	CASTLGGGTDTQYF
TRBV20-1	TRBJ1-1	TRBD1	NA	TGCAATGCTAGGGACAGGGGGCAAGGAACTGAAGCTTTCTTT	CNARDRGQGTEAFF
TRBV4-1	TRBJ2-2	NA	NA	TGCGCCAGCAGCTCGACCGGCGGGGAGCTGTTTTTT	CASSSTGGELFF
TRBV24-1	TRBJ2-1	NA	few	TGTGCCACCAGTCGGGGGGCTTCCTACAATGCGCAGTTCTTC	CATSRGASYNAQFF
TRBV29-1	TRBJ2-7	NA	NA	TGCAGCGTTGTTTGGCGGCACTCCTATGAGCAGTGCTTC	CSVVWRHSYEQCF
TRBV11-2	TRBJ1-2	TRBD1	NA	TGTGCCAGCAGCTTAGAGTTGGGACAGGGTTATGCCTACACCTTC	CASSLELGQGYAYTF
TRBV11-3	TRBJ1-5	NA	NA	TGTGCCAGCAACTTTACACAGAGTGGTCAGGCCCAACATTTT	CASNFTQSGQAQHF
TRBV11-2	TRBJ2-1	TRBD1	medium-sized	TGTGCCAGCAGCCTGGACAGGGATAATGAGCAGTTCTTC	CASSLDRDNEQFF
TRBV29-1	TRBJ2-1	NA	NA	TGCAGTATTGAAGCTTTGGGACCCCTGAACAATGAGCAGTTCTTC	CSIEALGPLNNEQFF
TRBV30	TRBJ2-1	TRBD2	NA	TGTGTCTGGAGCGGGATTACGAATGAGCAGTTCTTC	CVWSGITNEQFF
TRBV29-1	TRBJ2-1	NA	NA	TGCAGCGTTGCCATATACAATGAGCAATTCTTC	CSVAIYNEQFF
TRBV6-2/TRBV6-3	TRBJ2-7	NA	few	TGTGCCAGCAGTTACTCGATCAGCGAGCAGTATTTC	CASSYSISEQYF
TRBV29-1	TRBJ2-1	TRBD2	once	TGCAGCATGACTAGCGGTATTTCTTACAATGAGCGGTTCTTC	CSMTSGISYNERFF
TRBV5-1	TRBJ2-2	TRBD1	NA	TGCGACAGCAGCTCGGGACAGCGAAACACCGGGAAGCTGTTTTTT	CDSSSGQRNTGKLFF
TRBV6-5	TRBJ1-6	NA	NA	TGTGCCAGAAATTACGAGGGTATAGGTTCACCCCTCCACTTT	CARNYEGIGSPLHF
TRBV11-2	TRBJ2-7	NA	NA	TGTGCCAGCAGCTTAGAGGGGGTCCGGCTATACTTC	CASSLEGVRLYF
TRBV10-2	TRBJ1-5	TRBD1	NA	TGCCGCAGCAAACAGGGGTGGCCTGCGAGCAATCAGCCCCAGCATTTT	CRSKQGWPASNQPQHF
TRBV6-1	TRBJ2-7	NA	NA	TGTGCCAGCCGGAGGGGTACGGATACAACTTGCGAGCAATACTTC	CASRRGTDTTCEQYF
TRBV11-3	TRBJ2-7	NA	NA	TGTGCCAGCATCATAGAGACATGGACCTACGAGCAGTACTTC	CASIIETWTYEQYF
TRBV6-1	TRBJ1-1	NA	NA	TGTGCCAGGAGTGAAGGATCCTGGCAAGATGAAGCTTTCTTC	CARSEGSWQDEAFF
TRBV5-4	TRBJ2-7	TRBD1	NA	TGTGCCAGCAGCCTGGGAGGGACAGGGGTTTACGAGCAGTACTTC	CASSLGGTGVYEQYF
TRBV4-1	TRBJ1-1	NA	NA	TGCGCCAGCAGCCTGTCGGTTAGGGGAGTTAATGAAGCTATCTTT	CASSLSVRGVNEAIF
TRBV6-1	TRBJ2-2	TRBD1	NA	TGTGCCAGTAGTAGACAGGGGGCTGGCATCGGGGAGCTGTTTTTT	CASSRQGAGIGELFF
TRBV20-1	TRBJ1-3	NA	many	TGCAGTGCCCAGGGGTGGTCTGGAAACACCATATATTTT	CSAQGWSGNTIYF
TRBV13	TRBJ1-2	NA	many	TGTGCCAGCAGCATCACCCAGGGGAACTATGGCTACACCTTC	CASSITQGNYGYTF
TRBV15	TRBJ2-4	TRBD1	few	TGTGCCACCAGCTACGAGGGGGCCCCCAAAAACATTCAGTACTTC	CATSYEGAPKNIQYF
TRBV6-5	TRBJ2-3	NA	NA	TGTGCCAGTAGTTACTCCCAAACAAGGGCAGATACGCAGTATTTT	CASSYSQTRADTQYF